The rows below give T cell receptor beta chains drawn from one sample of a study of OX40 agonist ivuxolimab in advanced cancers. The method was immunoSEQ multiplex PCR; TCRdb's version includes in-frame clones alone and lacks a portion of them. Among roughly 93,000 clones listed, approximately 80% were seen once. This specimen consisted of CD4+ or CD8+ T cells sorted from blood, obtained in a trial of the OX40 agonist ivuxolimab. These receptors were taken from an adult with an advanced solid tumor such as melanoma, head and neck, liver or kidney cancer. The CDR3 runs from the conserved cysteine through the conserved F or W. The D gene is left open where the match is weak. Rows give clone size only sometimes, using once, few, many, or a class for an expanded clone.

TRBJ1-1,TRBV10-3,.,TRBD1,TGTGCCATCAGTGAAAGACAGGGGGCTGGGGACACTGAAGCTTTCTTT,CAISERQGAGDTEAFF
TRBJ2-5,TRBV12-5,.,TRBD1,TGTGCTAGTGGTTTGGGGGACAGGCCAACCCAGTACTTC,CASGLGDRPTQYF
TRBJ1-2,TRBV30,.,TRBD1,TGTGCCTGGAGTGTAGGACGTGAACAGGGGCGTCGGGGCTACACCTTC,CAWSVGREQGRRGYTF
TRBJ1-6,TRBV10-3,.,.,TGTGCCATCACAGGACAGCTGCATTCACCCCTCCACTTT,CAITGQLHSPLHF
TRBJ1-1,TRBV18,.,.,TGTGCCAGCTCACCAGGGGGCATGAACACTGAAGCTTTCTTT,CASSPGGMNTEAFF
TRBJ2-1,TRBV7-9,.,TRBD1,TGTGCCAGCAGCTTCCCAGTCCGAGACCGGGACAGGGTGTACAATGAGCAGTTCTTC,CASSFPVRDRDRVYNEQFF
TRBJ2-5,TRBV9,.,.,TGTGCCAGCAGCGGAGGGGGGCAAGAGACCCAGTACTTC,CASSGGGQETQYF
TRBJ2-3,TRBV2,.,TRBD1,TGTGCCAGCAGTGAAATCTCGGGACAGCTCACAGATACGCAGTATTTT,CASSEISGQLTDTQYF
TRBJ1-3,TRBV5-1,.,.,TGCGCCAGCAGCTTGGATACAGGCTCTGGAAACACCATATATTTT,CASSLDTGSGNTIYF
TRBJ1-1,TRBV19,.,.,TGTGCCAGTAGTTGGGCGACTGAAGCTTTCTTT,CASSWATEAFF
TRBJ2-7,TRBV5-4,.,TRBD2,TGTGCCAGCAGCTCCCGTATAGCGGGGGTGGGGGAGCAGTACTTC,CASSSRIAGVGEQYF
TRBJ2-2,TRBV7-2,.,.,TGTGCCAGCACCCACGGGGTCACCGGGGAGCTGTTTTTT,CASTHGVTGELFF
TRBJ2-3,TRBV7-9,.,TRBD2,TGTGCCAGCAGCCGAGGGACTAGCGGGAGCTCAGATACGCAGTATTTT,CASSRGTSGSSDTQYF
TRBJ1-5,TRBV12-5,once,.,TGTGCTAGTGGTCTTCTTACCGGGAGCAATCAGCCCCAGCATTTT,CASGLLTGSNQPQHF
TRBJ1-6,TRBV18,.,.,TGTGCCAGCTCAAAGGAGGGGTACTATAATTCACCCCTCCACTTT,CASSKEGYYNSPLHF
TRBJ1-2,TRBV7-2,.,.,TGTGCCAGCAGCTTAGGAATAGGGGGATCTGGCGGCTACACCTTC,CASSLGIGGSGGYTF
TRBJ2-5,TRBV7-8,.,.,TGTGCCAGCAGCGCCCGGGACTCCCCGGAGACCCAGTACTTC,CASSARDSPETQYF
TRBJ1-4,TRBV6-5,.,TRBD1,TGTGCCAGCAGTTTACAGGGGGCGAAGGAAAAACTGTTTTTT,CASSLQGAKEKLFF
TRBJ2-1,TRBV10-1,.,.,TGCGCCAGCAGCTCCGGGACGCTCGCGGGTGAGCAGTTCTTC,CASSSGTLAGEQFF
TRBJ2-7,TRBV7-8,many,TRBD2,TGTGCCAGCAGCCACCGCACTAGCGCCCACGAGCAGTACTTC,CASSHRTSAHEQYF
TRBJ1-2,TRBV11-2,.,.,TGTGCCAGCAGCCTAGATGTCCCGGACGGCACAAACTATGGCTACACCTTC,CASSLDVPDGTNYGYTF
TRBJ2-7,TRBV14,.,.,TGTGCCAGCAGCCAAGTCGCCTACGAGCAGTACTTC,CASSQVAYEQYF
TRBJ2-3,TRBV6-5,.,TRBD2,TGTGCCAGCAAAAAAAGCGGGAGAGATTCGCAGTATTTT,CASKKSGRDSQYF
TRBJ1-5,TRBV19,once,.,TGTGCCAGTTCCCGGGGATATAGCAATCAGCCCCAGCATTTT,CASSRGYSNQPQHF
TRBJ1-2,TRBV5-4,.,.,TGTGCCAGCAGCTTGGCCGGCGCAGGACCCTATGGCTACACCTTC,CASSLAGAGPYGYTF
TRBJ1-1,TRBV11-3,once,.,TGTGCCAGCAGCTTTGACTTGGGGACTGAAGCTTTCTTT,CASSFDLGTEAFF
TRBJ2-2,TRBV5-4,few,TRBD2,TGTGCCAGCAGCTTCCTTCTAGCGGGAACTTTTTTGCGGGCCGGGGAGCTGTTTTTT,CASSFLLAGTFLRAGELFF
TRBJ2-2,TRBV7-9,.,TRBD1,TGTGCCAGCAGCTTGGGGACAGGGGACACCGGGGAGCTGTTTTTT,CASSLGTGDTGELFF
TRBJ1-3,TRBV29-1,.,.,TGCAGCGTTGAAATCTCAGGGTCTGGAAACACCATATATTTT,CSVEISGSGNTIYF
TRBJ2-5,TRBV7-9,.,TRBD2,TGTGCCAGCAGCTTAGTGGTCCTCCTCGGGGCGGGGGGAGAGACCCAGTACTTC,CASSLVVLLGAGGETQYF
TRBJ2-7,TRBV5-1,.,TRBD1,TGCGCCAGCAGCCGAACCCAGGGGGCCGGAAACGAGCAGTACTTC,CASSRTQGAGNEQYF
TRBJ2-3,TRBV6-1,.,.,TGTGCCAGCAGTGTCTACGGGACTAGCACAGATACGCAGTATTTT,CASSVYGTSTDTQYF
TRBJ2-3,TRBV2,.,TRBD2,TGTGCCAGCAGTCCTTTGACTAGCGGCACAGATACGCAGTATTTT,CASSPLTSGTDTQYF
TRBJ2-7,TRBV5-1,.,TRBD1,TGCGCCAGCAGCCGGACAGGCGCCTACGAGCAGTACTTC,CASSRTGAYEQYF
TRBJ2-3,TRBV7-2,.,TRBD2,TGTGCCAGCAGCTTAAGGGTAGCGGGGGGGACAGATACGCAGTATTTT,CASSLRVAGGTDTQYF
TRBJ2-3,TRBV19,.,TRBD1,TGTGCCAGCGCAGGGACAGGGGCAGATACGCAGTATTTT,CASAGTGADTQYF
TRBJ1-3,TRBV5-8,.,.,TGTGCCAGCAGCTTCCTCCTGAACTCTGGAAACACCATATATTTT,CASSFLLNSGNTIYF
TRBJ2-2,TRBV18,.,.,TGTGCCAGCTCTGGGTCGAGCAGGACGAACACCGGGGAGCTGTTTTTT,CASSGSSRTNTGELFF
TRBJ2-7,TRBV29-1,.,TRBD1,TGCAGCGCTGGGACAGGAAGTCCCTACGAGCAGTACTTC,CSAGTGSPYEQYF
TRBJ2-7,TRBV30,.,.,TGTGCCTGGAGTAAGAACTACGAGCAGTACTTC,CAWSKNYEQYF
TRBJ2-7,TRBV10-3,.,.,TGTGCCAGTCAGCCCAGGGGATTGGTATACGAGCAGTACTTC,CASQPRGLVYEQYF
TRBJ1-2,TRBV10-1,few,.,TGCGCCAGCAGTGAGTCGATTAACTATGGCTACACCTTC,CASSESINYGYTF
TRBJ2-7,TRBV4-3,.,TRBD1,TGCGCCAGCAGCTGGGACAGGTACTCCTACGAGCAGTACTTC,CASSWDRYSYEQYF
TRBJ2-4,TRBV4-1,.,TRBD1,TGCGCCAGCAGCCAAGATGGCAGGGGGTCCGCCAAAAACATTCAGTACTTC,CASSQDGRGSAKNIQYF
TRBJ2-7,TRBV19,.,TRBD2,TGTGCCAGTAGTATCAATAGCGGGAAGGCCTACGAGCAGTACTTC,CASSINSGKAYEQYF
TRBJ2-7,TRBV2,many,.,TGTGCCAGCAGCGTCGATAGGACAGTTAGCTCCTACGAGCAGTACTTC,CASSVDRTVSSYEQYF
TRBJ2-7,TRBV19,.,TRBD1,TGTGCCAGTAGCCATGGGGACAGGAGCTCCTACGAGCAGTACTTC,CASSHGDRSSYEQYF
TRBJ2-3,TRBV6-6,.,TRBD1,TGTGCCAGCAGCCCCCAGGGGGGCACAGATACGCAGTATTTT,CASSPQGGTDTQYF
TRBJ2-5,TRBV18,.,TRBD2,TGTGCCAGCGGTCTAGCGGGCTACCAAGAGACCCAGTACTTC,CASGLAGYQETQYF
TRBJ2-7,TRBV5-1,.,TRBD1,TGCGCCAGCAGCCTGGGGACAGGGACTTCCAACGAGCAGTACTTC,CASSLGTGTSNEQYF
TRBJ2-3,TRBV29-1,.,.,TGCAGCGTCGAGCGGGACAGTAAGCAGTATTTT,CSVERDSKQYF
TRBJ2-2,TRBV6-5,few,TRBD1,TGTGCCAGCAGTGGGACAGGGAGATCTACCGGGGAGCTGTTTTTT,CASSGTGRSTGELFF
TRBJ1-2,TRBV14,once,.,TGTGCCAGCAGCCAAGGACAGAGGTATGGCTACACCTTC,CASSQGQRYGYTF
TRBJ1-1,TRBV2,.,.,TGTGCCAGCAGTCTGGACGGAATGAACACTGAAGCTTTCTTT,CASSLDGMNTEAFF
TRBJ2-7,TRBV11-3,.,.,TGTGCCAGCAGCTTTGCCCTCGGGAGCCCCTACGAGCAGTACTTC,CASSFALGSPYEQYF
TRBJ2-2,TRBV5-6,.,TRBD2,TGTGCCAGCAGCCCGAGCGGGGGCCTGCGGACCGGGGAGCTGTTTTTT,CASSPSGGLRTGELFF